The T cell receptor beta chain described here comes from a study of human thymus T cells. Remarks on this clone: Its target is unknown.

TCRdb's table, derived via immunoSEQ multiplex PCR, lists solely in-frame clones and lacks some. The sample shows some 80,000 clones, roughly 97% of them seen only once. Resections removed during corrective heart surgery provided the thymus tissue used. The sample donors, healthy Finnish infants, were having corrective surgery for congenital heart defects. The CDR3 contains 17 residues. CDR1 ENHRY and CDR2 SYGVKD come from the germline V gene. The J segment lost 4 bases and the V segment lost 10 bases, leaving 12 bases of the junction unmatched. Regarding the study as a whole: In thymic and blood repertoires alike, V and J usage looked biased. There were highly overlapping thymic repertoires among unrelated individuals, as related research reported.

J is TRBJ2-1 and V is TRBV10-3; TRBD2 matches at 14 bases. This TCR was sampled from a boy in the first two years of life with a congenital heart defect but otherwise immunologically healthy. The sequencing input was thymus tissue. This CDR3 reads CARTGTSGSRGYNEQFF. The DNA of the CDR3 is TGTGCCAGGACCGGGACTAGCGGGAGTCGGGGTTACAATGAGCAGTTCTTC.